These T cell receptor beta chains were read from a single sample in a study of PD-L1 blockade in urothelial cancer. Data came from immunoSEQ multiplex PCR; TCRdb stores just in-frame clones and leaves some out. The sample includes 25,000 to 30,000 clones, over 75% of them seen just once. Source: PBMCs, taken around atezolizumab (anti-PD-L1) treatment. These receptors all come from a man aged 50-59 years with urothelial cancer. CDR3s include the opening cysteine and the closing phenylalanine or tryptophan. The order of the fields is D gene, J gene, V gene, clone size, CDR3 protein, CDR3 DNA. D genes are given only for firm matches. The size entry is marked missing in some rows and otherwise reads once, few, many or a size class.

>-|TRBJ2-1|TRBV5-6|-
CASSPLGSASYNEQFF
TGTGCCAGCAGCCCCCTAGGCTCCGCCTCCTACAATGAGCAGTTCTTC
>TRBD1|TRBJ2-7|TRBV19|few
CASSIGTGAYEQYF
TGTGCCAGTAGTATAGGGACAGGGGCCTACGAGCAGTACTTC
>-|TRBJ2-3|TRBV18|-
CASSVGGRGTDTQYF
TGTGCCAGCTCCGTCGGAGGCCGCGGCACAGATACGCAGTATTTT
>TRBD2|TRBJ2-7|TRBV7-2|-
CASSPGLAVGEQYF
TGTGCCAGCAGCCCGGGACTAGCGGTGGGGGAGCAGTACTTC
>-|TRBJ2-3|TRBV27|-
CASSLRERDTDTQYF
TGTGCCAGCAGTTTACGGGAGAGGGACACAGATACGCAGTATTTT
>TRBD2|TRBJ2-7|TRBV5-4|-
CASSNPGLEYEQYF
TGTGCCAGCAGCAACCCGGGACTAGAGTACGAGCAGTACTTC
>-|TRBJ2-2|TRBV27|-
CASTLTGPNTGELFF
TGTGCCAGCACTCTCACAGGGCCGAACACCGGGGAGCTGTTTTTT
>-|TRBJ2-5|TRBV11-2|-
CASSLGSGETQYF
TGTGCCAGCAGCTTAGGTTCGGGGGAGACCCAGTACTTC
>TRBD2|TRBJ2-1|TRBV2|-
CASSESGLAGAYHEQFF
TGTGCCAGCAGTGAATCGGGACTAGCGGGAGCGTACCATGAGCAGTTCTTC
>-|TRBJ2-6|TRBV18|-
CASSPLIGSGKGLGANVLTF
TGTGCCAGCTCACCACTAATAGGGTCAGGGAAGGGTCTCGGGGCCAACGTCCTGACTTTC
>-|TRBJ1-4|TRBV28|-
CASSSGVAGGEKLFF
TGTGCCAGCAGTTCCGGGGTCGCCGGTGGGGAAAAACTGTTTTTT
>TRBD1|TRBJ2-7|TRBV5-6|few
CASSLGDRVAQYF
TGTGCCAGCAGCTTGGGGGACAGGGTAGCGCAGTACTTC
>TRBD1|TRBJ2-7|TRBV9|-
CASSVGIGTAYEQYF
TGTGCCAGCAGCGTAGGAATCGGGACAGCCTACGAGCAGTACTTC
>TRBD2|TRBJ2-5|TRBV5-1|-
CASSLASSGSTETQYF
TGCGCCAGCAGCTTGGCTAGTAGCGGGAGTACAGAGACCCAGTACTTC
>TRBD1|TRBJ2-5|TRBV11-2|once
CASSLRQGPSYQETQYF
TGTGCCAGCAGCCTCAGACAGGGTCCCTCGTACCAAGAGACCCAGTACTTC
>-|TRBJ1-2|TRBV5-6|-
CASSLPGLYGYTF
TGTGCCAGCAGCTTGCCAGGGCTCTATGGCTACACCTTC
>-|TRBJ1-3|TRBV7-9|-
CASSRTTTGFSGNTIYF
TGTGCCAGCAGCAGAACCACGACCGGGTTCTCTGGAAACACCATATATTTT
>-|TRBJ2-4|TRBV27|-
CASSFGASGDIQYF
TGTGCCAGCAGTTTCGGGGCGTCAGGGGACATTCAGTACTTC
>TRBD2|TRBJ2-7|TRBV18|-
CASSPQSSGGYEQYF
TGTGCCAGCTCACCACAGTCTAGCGGGGGTTACGAGCAGTACTTC
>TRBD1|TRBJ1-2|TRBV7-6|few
CASSLGQGGGSGYTF
TGTGCCAGCAGCTTGGGACAGGGTGGTGGAAGTGGCTACACCTTC
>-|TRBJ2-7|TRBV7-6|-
CASSSNVRGHEQYF
TGTGCCAGCAGCTCCAACGTCAGGGGTCACGAGCAGTACTTC
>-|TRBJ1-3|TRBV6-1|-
CASSETGSSGNTIYF
TGTGCCAGCAGTGAAACGGGGTCCTCTGGAAACACCATATATTTT
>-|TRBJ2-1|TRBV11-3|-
CASSFRAESSYNEQFF
TGTGCCAGCAGCTTCAGGGCGGAGAGCTCCTACAATGAGCAGTTCTTC
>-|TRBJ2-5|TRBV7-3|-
CASSFGTRETQYF
TGTGCCAGCAGCTTCGGGACTCGGGAGACCCAGTACTTC
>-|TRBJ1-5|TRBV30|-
CACTLGGGTPQHF
TGTGCCTGCACATTAGGGGGGGGGACGCCCCAGCATTTT
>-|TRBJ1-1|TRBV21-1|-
CASSIPRNTEAFF
TGTGCCAGCAGTATCCCTCGGAACACTGAAGCTTTCTTT
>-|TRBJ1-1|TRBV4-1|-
CASSQDAARANTEAFF
TGCGCCAGCAGCCAAGATGCGGCCAGGGCGAACACTGAAGCTTTCTTT